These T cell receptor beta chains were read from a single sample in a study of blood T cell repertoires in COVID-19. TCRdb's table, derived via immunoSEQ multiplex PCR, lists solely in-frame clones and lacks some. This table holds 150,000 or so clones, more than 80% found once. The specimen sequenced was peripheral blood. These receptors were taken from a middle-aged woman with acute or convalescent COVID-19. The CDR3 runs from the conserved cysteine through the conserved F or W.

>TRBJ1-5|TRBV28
CASSWGQGYYQPQHF
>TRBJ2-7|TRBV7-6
CASSLARGYEQYF
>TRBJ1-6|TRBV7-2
CASSLGQPPSPLHF
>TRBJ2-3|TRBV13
CASSPEGGGRSDTQYF
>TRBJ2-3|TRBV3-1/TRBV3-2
CASSQGGGSGPDTQYF
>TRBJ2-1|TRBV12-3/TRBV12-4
CASSSYNEQFF
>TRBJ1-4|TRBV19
CASGDGRRTNEKLFF
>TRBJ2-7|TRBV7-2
CASRFTGLGDYEQYF
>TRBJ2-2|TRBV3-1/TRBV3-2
CASSHRTSVSGELFF
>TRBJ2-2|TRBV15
CATSRARGTGELFF
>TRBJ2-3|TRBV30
CAWSPDYYTQYF
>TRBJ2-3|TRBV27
CASSLRGQSTDTQYF
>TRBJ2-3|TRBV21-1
CASSKIAGGADTQYF
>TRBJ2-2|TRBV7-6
CASSLAAASGTRGTGELFF
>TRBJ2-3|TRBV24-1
CATSDVTTTGAGTDTQYF
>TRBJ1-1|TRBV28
CASMEQTNTEAFF
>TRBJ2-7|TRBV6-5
CASVSDSLSYEQYF
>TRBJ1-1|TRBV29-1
CSVPQGTEAFF
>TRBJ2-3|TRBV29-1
CSTGGDTQYF
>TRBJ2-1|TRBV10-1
CASRKRLAGGRRPNNEQFF
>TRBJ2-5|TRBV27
CASSLGWGGQGRETQYF
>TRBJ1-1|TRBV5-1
CASSLAEGTEAFF